This T cell receptor beta chain was sequenced in a study of T cell changes during pregnancy in multiple sclerosis. Repertoires were generated with immunoSEQ multiplex PCR, while TCRdb's copy carries only in-frame clones and drops some. The repertoire has about 38,000 clones, roughly 90% of them found once; the top ten carry about 0.6%. The V gene's germline CDR1 is GTSNPN and CDR2 SVGIG (reference sequence). The CDR3 has 13 residues. Trimming removed 0 bases from V and 6 bases from J, with 9 bases in between. The sample holds a few counts of this clone. The chain recombines TRBV30 with TRBJ1-5; weak D call: TRBD1 (6 bases). The sample consisted of CD4+ T cells from peripheral blood mononuclear cells, taken before pregnancy. This clonotype originated in a female donor with multiple sclerosis, enrolled in a pregnancy study. The CDR3 bases are TGTGCCTGGAGTGTACGAGGGGGTCAGCCCCAGCATTTT. It specifies CAWSVRGGQPQHF.